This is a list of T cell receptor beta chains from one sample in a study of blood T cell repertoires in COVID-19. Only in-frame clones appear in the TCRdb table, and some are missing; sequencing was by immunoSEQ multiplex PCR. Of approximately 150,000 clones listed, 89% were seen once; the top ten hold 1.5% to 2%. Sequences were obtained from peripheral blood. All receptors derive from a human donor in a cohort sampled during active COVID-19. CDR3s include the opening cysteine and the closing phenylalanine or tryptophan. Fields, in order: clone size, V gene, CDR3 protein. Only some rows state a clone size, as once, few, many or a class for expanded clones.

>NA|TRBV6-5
CASSTRQAVYGYTF
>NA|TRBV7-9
CASSLAAYNEQFF
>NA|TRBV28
CASSLPDREVNGYTF
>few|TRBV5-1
CASSSVTGGLGTEAFF
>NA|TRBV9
CASSVEGQGNSPLHF
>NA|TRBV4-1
CASSPSGPLNTIYF
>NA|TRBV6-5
CASSPASGGTEQYF
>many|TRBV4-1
CASSQTDMGFSYEQYF
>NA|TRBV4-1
CASSQVVGASREQFF
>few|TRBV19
CASSGQPNQPQHF
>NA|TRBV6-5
CASSYAPVAGRETQYF
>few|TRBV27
CASSLEGRTEAFF
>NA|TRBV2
CASSEKRNTEAFF
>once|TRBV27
CASSLRPSGGTDTQYF
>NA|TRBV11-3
CASSLGQGPLQGELFF
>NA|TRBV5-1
CASSFSAGTYEQYF
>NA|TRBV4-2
CASSQEWQGLINQPQHF
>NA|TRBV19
CASSIGTSGTDTQYF
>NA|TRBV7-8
CASSFGLFLRTDTQYF
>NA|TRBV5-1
CASSVTGGSYEQYF
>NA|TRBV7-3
CASSLGGNTGELFF
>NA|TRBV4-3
CASSQEAPGAGEKLFF
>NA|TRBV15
CATSRDPQGARTEAFF
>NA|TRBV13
CASSWGRGQPQHF
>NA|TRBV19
CASSISREWNTEAFF
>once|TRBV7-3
CASSPQGGGIYEQFF
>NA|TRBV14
CASSQTHLAGNTEAFF
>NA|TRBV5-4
CASSKLGTSGADTQYF
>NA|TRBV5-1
CASSPKGDYGYTF